Shown below are 19 T cell receptor beta chains from a single sample sequenced in a study of fetal regulatory T cell absence and autoimmunity (dated by TCRdb to 2015 to 2018). Libraries were made using the immunoSEQ multiplex PCR assay. TCRdb mirrors the immuneACCESS table, restricted to in-frame sequences. Some clones are absent from its copies; in checked studies, under half trace to an unresolved V gene, and the reason for the others is unknown. This sample is represented by about 95,000 clones; approximately 79% of them were singletons. The top ten hold less than 2.5% of the sample. The sample consisted of pancreas tissue. All receptors come from a male donor with IPEX syndrome.

The V call is TRBV5-4, the J call TRBJ2-3; TRBD2 matches at 12 bases. V gave up 0 bases and J gave up 9 bases; unmatched junction bases: 8. Germline V lookup: CDR1 SGHNT, CDR2 YYREEE (reference sequence). The CDR3 consists of 16 residues. The CDR3 sequence: CASSLVGLAGGRTQYF. The CDR3 nucleotides are TGTGCCAGCAGCTTGGTGGGACTAGCGGGTGGGAGGACGCAGTATTTT.

This clone was counted between two and nine times. The J gene is TRBJ1-6, the V gene TRBV5-1; 7 positions agree with TRBD1. This CDR3 spans 14 amino acids. The V and J ends lost 4 bases and 9 bases, in that order; junction bases with no gene match: 7. Germline values: CDR1 SGHRS, CDR2 YFSETQ. The CDR3 sequence: CASSPDRVGSPLHF. The CDR3 DNA is TGCGCCAGCAGCCCTGACAGGGTTGGTTCACCCCTCCACTTT.

The CDR3 DNA follows: TGTGCCAGCAGCGTAGCAGGGGGGCGCACAGATACGCAGTATTTT. Amino acids: CASSVAGGRTDTQYF. This sequence joins TRBV9 and TRBJ2-3; D may be TRBD1 (7 bases). With 0 bases removed from V and 1 base from J, the gap between germline ends came to 9 bases. The CDR3 has 15 residues. Germline loops: CDR1 SGDLS, CDR2 YYNGEE.

This chain connects TRBV27 to TRBJ1-2; D ambiguous. Germline V CDR1 and CDR2: MNHEY, SMNVEV (reference sequence). V lost 5 bases and J 7 bases, leaving 14 bases between the germline ends. The CDR3 totals 13 residues. CDR3 residues: CASSALKDFGYTF. CDR3 DNA: TGTGCCAGCAGTGCCCTAAAGGATTTTGGCTACACCTTC.

This sequence joins TRBV5-4 and TRBJ2-3; D is possibly TRBD2 (6 bases). Looked up from germline, CDR1 is SGHNT and CDR2 is YYREEE (reference sequence). V was trimmed by 4 bases and J by 1 base, leaving 10 bases between them. The CDR3 is 14 residues long. CDR3 DNA: TGTGCCAGCAGCCCGGGACTCCGCACAGATACGCAGTATTTT. Translation gives CASSPGLRTDTQYF.

The chain combines TRBV5-1 with TRBJ2-7, with D possibly TRBD2 on 6 matching bases. The CDR3 is made up of 16 amino acids. The V end was cut by 0 bases, the J end by 2 bases, with 15 bases between. Per germline, CDR1 SGHRS and CDR2 YFSETQ. Written as DNA, the CDR3 is TGCGCCAGCAGCTTGGGTGGGACTCTCATCCCCTACGAGCAGTACTTC. Its translation: CASSLGGTLIPYEQYF.

V usage is TRBV30 and J usage is TRBJ1-2; 8 positions agree with TRBD1. The ends lost 3 bases at V and 0 bases at J; junction bases unmatched: 0. The CDR3 is made up of 13 amino acids. Germline V CDR1 and CDR2: GTSNPN, SVGIG (reference sequence). The CDR3 DNA reads as TGTGCCTGGAGGACAGGGGCTAACTATGGCTACACCTTC. This gives the protein CAWRTGANYGYTF. The whole variable domain, remainder taken from reference TRBV30 and TRBJ1-2, is SQTIHQWPATLVQPVGSPLSLECTVEGTSNPNLYWYRQAAGRGLQLLFYSVGIGQISSEVPQNLSASRPQDRQFILSSKKLLLSDSGFYLCAWRTGANYGYTFGSGTRLTVV.

The gene calls are TRBV11-3 and TRBJ2-3, with 7 bases matching TRBD1. Germline CDR1 reads SGHNT; CDR2 reads YENEEA. V was clipped by 1 base and J by 3 bases; unmatched bases: 1. This CDR3 has 14 amino acids. The CDR3 loop is CASSLATGTDTQYF. DNA for the CDR3: TGTGCCAGCAGCTTAGCGACAGGGACAGATACGCAGTATTTT.

The chain employs TRBV10-2 and TRBJ2-7; 9 bases align to TRBD1. The CDR3 covers 15 residues. J was trimmed by 3 bases and V by 1 base; bases with no gene match: 4. Germline CDR1 WSHSY, CDR2 SAAADI. For the CDR3, the DNA is TGCGCCAGCAGTGAGTTCGGGACAGGGCGCTACGAGCAGTACTTC. Protein: CASSEFGTGRYEQYF.

The rearrangement joins TRBV10-3 to TRBJ2-6; D unresolved. V was clipped by 2 bases and J by 0 bases, with 5 bases between them. This CDR3 is 15 amino acids long. Germline assignment: CDR1 ENHRY and CDR2 SYGVKD. The CDR3, as DNA: TGTGCCATCAGTGAGAAGGGCTCTGGGGCCAACGTCCTGACTTTC. Protein sequence: CAISEKGSGANVLTF.

The V and J genes are TRBV21-1 and TRBJ1-2; no DNA check was done on the table's D call, TRBD1. TRBV21-1 is a recognized pseudogene. The CDR3 has 19 residues. CDR3 DNA sequence: TGTGCCAGCAGCAAAGTTATGCGGGACAGGGGGATCTTTAACTATGGCTACACCTTC. Translated: CASSKVMRDRGIFNYGYTF.

V and J are TRBV6-6 and TRBJ1-2; TRBD1 matches at 10 bases. Per germline, CDR1 MNHNY and CDR2 SVGAGI (reference sequence). V lost 2 bases and J lost 4; bases outside the gene matches: 4. The CDR3 contains 15 residues. The CDR3 loop reads CASSYPGQGSYGYTF. CDR3 nucleotides: TGTGCCAGCAGTTACCCGGGACAGGGGAGCTATGGCTACACCTTC.

J is TRBJ1-1 and V is TRBV6-1; a weak D match, TRBD1 (5 bases). There are 14 residues in the CDR3. CDR1 MNHNS and CDR2 SASEGT come from the germline V gene. The V gene lost 7 bases and the J gene lost 1 base, with 13 bases spanning the gap. The CDR3, as DNA: TGTGCCAGCATCCCGGGACGGACGAACACTGAAGCTTTCTTT. Protein: CASIPGRTNTEAFF.

V and J are TRBV5-4 and TRBJ2-1, with TRBD1 identical over 10 bases. V was clipped by 3 bases and J by 5 bases; unmatched bases: 2. This CDR3 is built from 14 residues. The V gene's germline CDR1 is SGHNT and CDR2 YYREEE (reference sequence). CDR3 residues: CASSWGQGHNEQFF. CDR3 nucleotide sequence: TGTGCCAGCAGCTGGGGACAGGGGCACAATGAGCAGTTCTTC.

The rearrangement uses TRBV7-2 and TRBJ2-1, with 8 nucleotides matching TRBD2. V gave up 4 bases and J gave up 8 bases; unmatched junction bases: 13. Looked up from germline, CDR1 is SGHTA and CDR2 is FQGNSA. This CDR3 comprises 16 residues. CDR3 bases: TGTGCCAGCAGCTCGCGGGGGGCGTGGCCCGGCGATGAGCAGTTCTTC. It yields the protein CASSSRGAWPGDEQFF.

The V and J genes are TRBV5-6 and TRBJ1-1; unclear D gene. The V gene lost 0 bases and the J gene lost 3 bases, with 3 bases spanning the gap. Germline V gene lookup returns CDR1 SGHDT and CDR2 YYEEEE. The CDR3 sequence is 12 residues long. CDR3 DNA: TGTGCCAGCAGCTTGGGGCACACTGAAGCTTTCTTT. Its protein product is CASSLGHTEAFF.

This sequence joins TRBV9 and TRBJ2-1; D not certain. This CDR3 is built from 14 residues. V was clipped by 0 bases and J by 5 bases, with 9 bases between them. In germline, CDR1 is SGDLS, CDR2 YYNGEE. CDR3 DNA: TGTGCCAGCAGCGTAGTCCCGGGCCACAATGAGCAGTTCTTC. Its translation: CASSVVPGHNEQFF.

The rearrangement links TRBV19 to TRBJ2-7; D might be TRBD2 (5 bases). Germline V gene lookup returns CDR1 LNHDA and CDR2 SQIVND (reference sequence). V lost 3 bases, J lost 2 bases, and 8 bases lay in between. The CDR3 consists of 13 residues. CDR3 protein: CASSMDLTYEQYF. DNA for the CDR3: TGTGCCAGTAGTATGGACTTAACCTACGAGCAGTACTTC.

V and J are TRBV10-3 and TRBJ2-7; TRBD1 matches at 8 bases. V lost 3 bases and J lost 3; bases outside the gene matches: 4. Germline CDR1 ENHRY, CDR2 SYGVKD. This CDR3 region has 14 residues. This CDR3 is CAISDYTGGYEQYF. The CDR3 nucleotides read TGTGCCATCAGTGACTACACAGGGGGCTACGAGCAGTACTTC.